This entry lists 9 T cell receptor beta chains sequenced from one sample in a study of vaccination and CD4 T cells after COVID-19. These receptors are not linked to any known antigen. Cultured CD4+ T cells had their DNA profiled by the Oncomine TCR Beta short-read assay. One entry per CDR3 protein results from TCRdb running MiXCR on the PCR reads. Among 12,000 to 15,000 distinct CDR3 sequences, less than 75% were seen once, and the ten largest hold roughly a tenth. Treatment here: approximately nine-day PBMC culture with coronavirus spike peptide pools or control peptides (ViraFEST assay). The sample was CD4+ T cells from blood, cultured in vitro. All receptors come from a human donor who had recovered from COVID-19.

The rearrangement uses TRBV20-1 and TRBJ2-7; 7 bases are a match to TRBD1. CDR1 is DFQATT and CDR2 is SNEGSKA in the germline V gene (reference sequence). This CDR3 region has 14 residues. J gave up 3 bases and V 6 bases, and 11 bases lay outside the gene matches. In DNA form, the CDR3 reads TGCAGTGCGACGTCCGACAGGGTATACTACGAGCAGTACTTC. It codes for CSATSDRVYYEQYF.

Turning to this clonotype: One end of the junction is discordant with germline, which a read error may explain. The chain recombines TRBV7-2 with TRBJ2-1; no clear D. This CDR3 spans 12 amino acids. CDR1 is SGHTA and CDR2 is FQGNSA in the germline V gene. CDR3 loop: CASSLARPEPFF. The CDR3 nucleotides read TGTGCCAGCAGCTTAGCTAGGCCTGAGCCGTTCTTC.

This chain links TRBV20-1 with TRBJ2-5; a possible D gene is TRBD1 (6 bases). The CDR3 extends over 16 amino acids. Germline loops: CDR1 DFQATT, CDR2 SNEGSKA (reference sequence). The V end was cut by 0 bases, the J end by 4 bases, with 18 bases between. In DNA, the CDR3 is TGCAGTGCTAGAGATGAAGGGGGAGTCGAGGGAGAGACCCAGTACTTC. Amino acids: CSARDEGGVEGETQYF.

The chain combines TRBV28 with TRBJ1-3; unclear D gene. CDR1 is MDHEN, CDR2 SYDVKM, per germline. This CDR3 is 13 amino acids long. V lost 4 bases and J 0 bases, leaving 4 bases between the germline ends. The CDR3 sequence is CASSSNSGNTIYF. In DNA, the CDR3 is TGTGCCAGCAGTTCGAACTCTGGAAACACCATATATTTT.

The V and J genes are TRBV27 and TRBJ1-2; TRBD1 is a possible D gene (5 bases). CDR3 length: 11 residues. Germline-derived CDR1 and CDR2 are MNHEY and SMNVEV (reference sequence). The V gene lost 10 bases and the J gene lost 6 bases, with 12 bases spanning the gap. The CDR3 nucleotides read TGTGCCACAGGATGGGGGGATGGCTACACCTTC. Encoded protein: CATGWGDGYTF.

V gene TRBV6-1 combines with J gene TRBJ1-2; weak D call: TRBD1 (5 bases). This CDR3 has 15 residues. CDR1 and CDR2 (germline): MNHNS, SASEGT. Deletions cut 6 bases from V and 4 bases from J, with 18 bases between. CDR3 DNA sequence: TGTGCCAGCAGCCGAGAGGGGCGCGAACCCTATGGCTACACCTTC. It specifies CASSREGREPYGYTF.

The chain uses TRBV20-1 and TRBJ1-4; 8 positions match TRBD1. CDR1 and CDR2 (germline): DFQATT, SNEGSKA (reference sequence). V was pared by 0 bases and J by 7 bases, with 7 bases of the junction left unmatched. The CDR3 consists of 15 residues. CDR3 in DNA: TGCAGTGCTAGAGAGGGAGGACAGGGCGGTGAAAAACTGTTTTTT. Encoded protein: CSAREGGQGGEKLFF.

This clonotype was picked up a small number of times. The rearrangement uses TRBV10-3 and TRBJ2-7, with a possible D match to TRBD2 (5 bases). V was trimmed by 2 bases and J by 2 bases, leaving 13 bases between them. The CDR3 contains 15 residues. From germline, CDR1 is ENHRY and CDR2 SYGVKD. CDR3 sequence reads: CAISEQEATTYEQYF. CDR3 in DNA: TGTGCCATCAGTGAGCAGGAGGCTACCACCTACGAGCAGTACTTC.

The rearrangement uses TRBV28 and TRBJ1-5, with 10 nucleotides matching TRBD1. Per the germline V gene, CDR1 is MDHEN and CDR2 is SYDVKM. V was clipped by 4 bases and J by 4 bases; unmatched bases: 1. The CDR3 is 14 residues long. The CDR3 DNA sequence: TGTGCCAGCAGTTGGGGACAGGGGAATCAGCCCCAGCATTTT. Translating it yields CASSWGQGNQPQHF.